The TCR beta chain described here comes from a study of shared clonotypes between healthy human individuals. Naivety among CD8 cells was defined by CD45RO negativity and positive CCR7 selection, thereby excluding terminally differentiated effector memory CD45RA+ cells. Study findings and constraints: Shared clonotypes across all four donors exceeded non-shared ones in generation probability.

With respect to this clone: Its antigen remains unidentified.

After removal of 5 bases from V and 3 bases from J, the junction contained 5 bases not matched to a gene. Germline CDR1 and CDR2: SEHNR and FQNEAQ (reference sequence). The CDR3 is made up of 15 amino acids. The genomic DNA of each subset was split evenly across several immunoSEQ plates. Authors' data handling: Because ImmunoSEQ provided only junction sequences with no quality scores, the filtering differed. Data came from immunoSEQ multiplex PCR; TCRdb stores just in-frame clones and leaves some out. That table furnishes V, J and clone size, whereas the DNA furnished D and trimming. The sample gives approximately 2,000,000 clones, just over 90% of which show up once; around 1.7% is in the top ten.

The sample taken for sequencing was naive CD8+ T cells from PBMCs. This chain joins TRBV7-9 and TRBJ2-1, with 9 bases that match TRBD1. This sequence originates from a young man in good health. Some clones in this sample may be carry-over from other donors' samples. The CDR3 coding sequence is TGTGCCAGCAGCCAGATGACAGGGGGCTACAATGAGCAGTTCTTC. Its translation is CASSQMTGGYNEQFF.